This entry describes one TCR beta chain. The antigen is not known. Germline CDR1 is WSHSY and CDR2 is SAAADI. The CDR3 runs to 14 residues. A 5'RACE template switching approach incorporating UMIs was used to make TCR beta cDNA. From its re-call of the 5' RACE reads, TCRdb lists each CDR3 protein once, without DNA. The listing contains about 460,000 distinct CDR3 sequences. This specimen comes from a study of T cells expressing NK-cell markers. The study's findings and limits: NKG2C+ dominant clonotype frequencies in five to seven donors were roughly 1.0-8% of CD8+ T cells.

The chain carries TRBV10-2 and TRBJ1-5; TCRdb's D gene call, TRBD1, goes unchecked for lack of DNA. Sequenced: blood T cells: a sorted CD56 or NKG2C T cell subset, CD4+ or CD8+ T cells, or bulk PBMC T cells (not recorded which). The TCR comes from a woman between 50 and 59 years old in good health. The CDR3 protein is CASRAGTGVQPQHF.